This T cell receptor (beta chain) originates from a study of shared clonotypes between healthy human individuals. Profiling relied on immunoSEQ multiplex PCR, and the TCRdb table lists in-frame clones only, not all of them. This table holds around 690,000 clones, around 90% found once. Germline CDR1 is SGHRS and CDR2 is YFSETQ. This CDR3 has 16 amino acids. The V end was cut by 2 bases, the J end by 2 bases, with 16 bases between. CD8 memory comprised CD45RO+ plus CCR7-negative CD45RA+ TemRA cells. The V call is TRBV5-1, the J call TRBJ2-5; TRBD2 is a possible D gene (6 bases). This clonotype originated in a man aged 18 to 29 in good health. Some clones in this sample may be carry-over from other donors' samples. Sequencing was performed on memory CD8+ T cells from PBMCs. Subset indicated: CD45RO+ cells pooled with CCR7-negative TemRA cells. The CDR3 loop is CASSFMTRGLQETQYF. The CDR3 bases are TGCGCCAGCAGCTTTATGACTAGAGGGCTTCAAGAGACCCAGTACTTC.